This T cell receptor beta chain derives from a study of long-term antiretroviral therapy in people with HIV (dated by TCRdb to 2022 to 2024). The study in broad terms: The earliest samples were collected about a decade before the 2015 WHO recommendation for immediate ART, when ART was typically delayed until CD4 counts fell. About two fifths of the roughly 30 participants with HIV were female. Test extractions of a monoclonal T-cell line alongside about 30 polyclonal samples showed no cross-contamination during QIAcube processing. A total of 150 to 200 cryopreserved PBMC samples came from around 30 adults with confirmed HIV infection and were collected serially over a mean of roughly 6 years (range 1-12). This retrospective serial study examined whether starting ART and sustained HIV suppression were associated with changes in the composition and diversity of the TRB repertoire in peripheral blood.

Sequences SEHNR (CDR1) and FQNEAQ (CDR2) are obtained from the germline V gene (reference sequence). Spanning cysteine to phenylalanine, the CDR3 consists of 14 amino acids. Left in the record is the CDR3 DNA by itself, 42 bases read in frame from the first base. The junction shows trimming of 5 bases on V and 1 base on J, and the gene matches do not reach 3 bases of it. To be included, a participant needed at least one PBMC sample from before ART initiation plus at least two post-ART samples. Treatment was received in the United States of America by all participants with HIV. Cryopreserved samples of about 0.9-11 million PBMC were thawed and washed before DNA extraction. At the time of the earliest PBMC sample, participants with HIV were aged between about 23 and 55 years. PBMC samples from each participant spanned 1-4 timepoints before ART initiation and 2-8 timepoints after ART initiation, with a median of 7 samples. For every participant, serial HIV viral load, CD4+ T-cell count, ART history and demographic data were obtained. A Qiagen kit on a QIAcube was used to extract genomic DNA from unsorted PBMC, with samples processed in batches of 12.

General study outcomes and caveats: HIV repertoires had narrower CDR3 length ranges than controls, and the network structure suggested an antigen-experienced repertoire that shifted only slightly toward naive after ART. At every time point, the repertoire was dominated by expanded TRB clones first identified before ART initiation, although this dominance fluctuated and, in many PLHIV, declined after ART. Starting ART was linked to a significant rise in TRB diversity, yet even after long-term ART the diversity remained significantly lower than in transplant donor controls. No data were available on ART adherence, viral resistance or therapy changes, limiting inferences about post-ART repertoire changes. Samples dated from the mid-2000s to the late 2010s, and the ART regimens used may be less effective than current ones. Since PBMC availability was limited, sequencing covered only the TCR beta chain, with no alpha chain pairing. Because cell numbers in pre-ART samples were limited, unsorted PBMC were profiled instead of sorted CD4+ and CD8+ T cells.

This clone was seen a single time. Its target antigen remains unknown. It has no much larger one-base neighbor in the sample; base qualities were not kept. Sequencing of the TRB variable region was done with the immunoSEQ hsTCRB v3.0 assay at survey level resolution. The targeted TRB sequencing depth was roughly 40,000-55,000 T-cell genomes per sample. Pooled TRB libraries were sequenced on an Illumina MiSeq with a v3 150-cycle kit. Turning to the authors' computational methods: Repertoire analysis was run in R within a reproducible Nextflow workflow that covered QC, data transformation and analysis. LymphoSeq2, an R package for AIRR-Seq data exploration, was used to implement custom analyses. A handful of samples yielding fewer than 5000 total TRB sequences were excluded, leaving 188 analyzed HIV repertoires. Among the roughly 190 retained HIV repertoires, 55 to 60 were collected before ART initiation and fewer than 150 were collected after ART initiation. Each repertoire was downsampled to 5000 TRB nucleotide sequences, and summary statistics were averaged across 100 downsampling iterations. The analysis kept only TRB sequences whose CDR3 regions were at least seven amino acids long. Two measures captured diversity: a Shannon entropy-derived clonality score and the Gini coefficient. Repertoire networks linked the top 5000 CDR3 amino acid sequences whenever two sequences differed by an edit distance of one. GLIPH2 predicted antigen specificity groups and MHC restriction for TRB CDR3 amino acid sequences. To flag known associations with CMV, EBV, HIV or tissue antigens, CDR3 amino acid sequences were compared against VDJdb and McPAS-TCR. Pre-ART, post-ART and control groups were compared with Wilcoxon signed-rank tests and Holm-Bonferroni correction. TCRdb obtained this table from immuneACCESS and retained in-frame rearrangements with V and J assigned. These tables miss some clones; where compared with another copy, unresolved V genes account for less than half of the shortfall, and the remainder is unexplained. The V and J calls and clone size are taken from that table; D and trimming were inferred from the DNA. Across this sample there are 20,000 to 25,000 clones, with 76% seen only once. Over 9% of the sample comes from the top ten.

The origin of this receptor is a woman between 40 and 55 years old with HIV. Sample: unsorted PBMCs, taken 1.1 years before starting antiretroviral therapy. The sequence is built from TRBV7-9 and TRBJ1-1, with 8 junctional bases fitting TRBD1. The DNA sequence follows: TGTGCCAGCAGCATAGGACAGGGGAACACTGAAGCTTTCTTT. The translation is CASSIGQGNTEAFF.